The 18 T cell receptor beta chains below were found in one sample sequenced in a study of blood T cell repertoires in COVID-19. Clones were read by immunoSEQ multiplex PCR, and TCRdb kept only the in-frame ones, dropping some. The data show some 58,000 clones, with 75% to 85% seen just once and 25% to 35% held by the top ten. Material for sequencing was peripheral blood. The source of these receptors is a man aged 60 to 75 with COVID-19, enrolled during active disease.

The chain is built from TRBV6-6 and TRBJ2-1; TRBD2 agrees at 8 bases. CDR3 length: 14 amino acids. Germline V gene sequence: CDR1 MNHNY, CDR2 SVGAGI (reference sequence). V was clipped by 6 bases and J by 12 bases; unmatched bases: 13. CDR3 protein: CASRASREGRRQFF. As DNA, the CDR3 is TGTGCCAGCAGGGCCTCACGGGAGGGCAGGCGGCAGTTCTTC.

CDR3 region: CASSSTGSSYEQYF. CDR3 DNA: TGTGCCAGCAGCTCGACAGGGAGCTCCTACGAGCAGTACTTC. This rearrangement joins TRBV7-9 to TRBJ2-7; 7 nucleotides align to TRBD1. V was pared by 4 bases and J by 0 bases, with 3 bases of the junction left unmatched. The CDR3 spans 14 residues. Germline values: CDR1 SEHNR, CDR2 FQNEAQ (reference sequence).

The genes are TRBV6-5 and TRBJ2-7, with D possibly matching TRBD2 (5 bases). The CDR3 covers 13 residues. The germline V gene encodes CDR1 MNHEY and CDR2 SVGAGI. V dropped 8 bases and J dropped 3 bases, with 14 bases sitting between them. CDR3 sequence: CASAILRDYEQYF. The CDR3 coding sequence is TGTGCCAGCGCAATCCTCCGGGACTACGAGCAGTACTTC.

This clone has just a few counts. The chain carries TRBV2 and TRBJ1-6; D not resolved. Germline CDR1 reads SNHLY; CDR2 reads FYNNEI. V dropped 6 bases and J dropped 14 bases, with 17 bases sitting between them. The CDR3 spans 13 residues. In nucleotides, the CDR3 is TGTGCCAGCAGAGTCCTTCGGGATGGAACCCTCCACTTT. Its protein product is CASRVLRDGTLHF. The complete variable domain, with remaining parts taken from reference TRBV2 and TRBJ1-6, reads EPEVTQTPSHQVTQMGQEVILRCVPISNHLYFYWYRQILGQKVEFLVSFYNNEISEKSEIFDDQFSVERPDGSNFTLKIRSTKLEDSAMYFCASRVLRDGTLHFGNGTRLTVT.

V gene TRBV11-2 combines with J gene TRBJ1-1, with 8 bases lining up with TRBD1. The junction had 3 bases not matched to a gene; V was cut back by 5 bases and J by 4 bases. The CDR3 has 13 residues. CDR1 and CDR2 (germline): SGHAT, FQNNGV. The CDR3 here is CASSPTGGTEAFF. The CDR3 bases are TGTGCCAGCAGCCCTACAGGGGGCACTGAAGCTTTCTTT.

The chain is built from TRBV13 and TRBJ1-6; perhaps TRBD1 as D (6 bases). CDR1 is PRHDT and CDR2 is FYEKMQ in the germline V gene (reference sequence). Between the trimmed V and J ends, which lost 4 bases and 6 bases, there was a span of 16 bases. This CDR3 has 16 residues. In DNA, the CDR3 is TGTGCCAGCAGCTCGTCCCCCACAGGGCGTAATTCACCCCTCCACTTT. It codes for CASSSSPTGRNSPLHF.

This clone was recorded a few times. This rearrangement joins TRBV19 to TRBJ1-5; D possibly corresponds to TRBD1 (5 bases). The germline CDR1 and CDR2 sequences are LNHDA and SQIVND (reference sequence). The V end lost 7 bases, the J end lost 4 bases, and 20 bases lay between the germline ends. The CDR3 contains 16 residues. CDR3 sequence (DNA): TGTGCCAGTAACGAACTCTCAGGGAACCGAAATCAGCCCCAGCATTTT. It yields the protein CASNELSGNRNQPQHF.

DNA for the CDR3: TGCGCCAGCAGCTCAGGGGTCGGGACTGAAGCTTTCTTT. Its translation is CASSSGVGTEAFF. The chain uses TRBV5-1 and TRBJ1-1, with D perhaps matching TRBD1 (6 bases). This CDR3 comprises 13 residues. Per germline, CDR1 SGHRS and CDR2 YFSETQ. V dropped 3 bases and J dropped 5 bases, with 11 bases sitting between them.

This clone was seen at least ten times. This chain uses TRBV9 with TRBJ1-6, with TRBD1 as a possible D gene (5 bases). This CDR3 is 16 amino acids long. Trimming shortened V by 4 bases and J by 11 bases, and 22 bases separated the two germline ends. Germline CDR1 and CDR2: SGDLS and YYNGEE. CDR3 bases: TGTGCCAGCAGCCAGTCCCTAGGACCAGGGAGGGCACCCCTCCACTTT. Translated, it gives CASSQSLGPGRAPLHF.

This rearrangement joins TRBV11-3 to TRBJ2-7; possible D gene TRBD1, 5 bases. Germline CDR1 and CDR2: SGHNT and YENEEA. The CDR3 runs 15 residues. Trimming took 4 bases from V and 0 from J, leaving 13 bases between them. The CDR3 DNA is TGTGCCAGCAGCTCCTACAGGCTGAGCTCCTACGAGCAGTACTTC. Translating gives CASSSYRLSSYEQYF.

The chain links TRBV5-6 to TRBJ1-1, with 7 bases identical to TRBD1. This CDR3 has 15 residues. V was pared by 3 bases and J by 8 bases, with 13 bases of the junction left unmatched. Germline V gene sequence: CDR1 SGHDT, CDR2 YYEEEE. CDR3 region: CASSSLGTASPEAFF. DNA for the CDR3: TGTGCCAGCAGCTCCCTTGGGACAGCCTCTCCAGAAGCTTTCTTT.

The chain uses TRBV12-3 or TRBV12-4 and TRBJ2-5, with D unresolved. CDR3 length: 12 amino acids. Trimming took off 3 bases at V and 5 bases at J, with 7 bases between the two ends. The CDR3 sequence: CASSFAQETQYF. The CDR3, as DNA: TGTGCCAGCAGTTTTGCCCAGGAGACCCAGTACTTC.

The genes are TRBV6-5 and TRBJ2-3, with D possibly being TRBD2 (6 bases). V lost 10 bases to trimming and J lost 6 bases, with 14 bases between them. Looked up from germline, CDR1 is MNHEY and CDR2 is SVGAGI. This CDR3 contains 12 residues. CDR3 bases: TGTGCCACCACGACAGCGGGTGATACGCAGTATTTT. It codes for CATTTAGDTQYF.

This clone was recorded a few times. The V gene is TRBV7-9, the J gene TRBJ2-3; TRBD1 is a possible D gene (6 bases). V was cut by 3 bases and J by 2 bases, with 12 bases left in between. This CDR3 is built from 15 residues. The germline V gene encodes CDR1 SEHNR and CDR2 FQNEAQ (reference sequence). The CDR3: CASSFQQGVTDTQYF. The CDR3, as DNA: TGTGCCAGCAGCTTCCAACAGGGCGTCACAGATACGCAGTATTTT.

This clone was seen only once. The rearrangement links TRBV5-1 to TRBJ2-1, with a weak D call TRBD1 (6 bases). V was clipped by 0 bases and J by 3 bases, with 10 bases between them. The CDR3 loop spans 15 amino acids. CDR1 and CDR2 (germline): SGHRS, YFSETQ. CDR3 loop: CASSLGTDYYNEQFF. The CDR3 DNA follows: TGCGCCAGCAGCTTGGGGACAGACTACTACAATGAGCAGTTCTTC.

This clone was seen only a few times. This chain connects TRBV4-1 to TRBJ2-3; D unresolved. Germline values: CDR1 MGHRA, CDR2 YSYEKL. The CDR3 has 13 residues. Trimming stripped 1 base from V and 5 bases from J, with 7 bases between. CDR3 in amino acids: CASSQGLLDTQYF. In DNA form, the CDR3 reads TGCGCCAGCAGCCAAGGACTTCTAGATACGCAGTATTTT.

This rearrangement joins TRBV19 to TRBJ1-1, with D hard to call. This CDR3 is 16 amino acids long. Between the trimmed V and J ends, which lost 0 bases and 0 bases, there was a span of 11 bases. In germline, CDR1 is LNHDA, CDR2 SQIVND (reference sequence). The CDR3 spells CASSIDGQVLNTEAFF. The CDR3 DNA follows: TGTGCCAGTAGTATAGATGGGCAGGTCCTGAACACTGAAGCTTTCTTT.

The chain uses TRBV6-1 and TRBJ2-1, with 7 bases matching TRBD2. The germline gives CDR1 MNHNS, CDR2 SASEGT. There are 15 residues in the CDR3. J lost 6 bases, V lost 2 bases, and 7 bases had no gene match. The CDR3 is CASSEFSGQFNEQFF. As DNA, the CDR3 is TGTGCCAGCAGTGAATTTAGCGGGCAATTCAATGAGCAGTTCTTC.